This T cell receptor (beta chain) was documented in a study of OX40 agonist ivuxolimab in advanced cancers. About the study: Recorded diagnoses for dose-escalation patients were hepatocellular carcinoma, melanoma, renal cell or head and neck cancer.

TCRdb's copy holds only in-frame clones and misses some; the assay was immunoSEQ multiplex PCR. This table has under 200,000 clones, 94% appearing once. The ends were cut back, 5 bases at V and 4 bases at J, with 17 bases in the middle. The CDR3 sequence is 15 residues long. Germline loops: CDR1 LGHNA, CDR2 YSLEER. Regarding the study as a whole: The antigen specificity of the peripheral T cells (those that were expanded) was not determined.

This clone was observed a few times. Its antigen is still unknown. The sequencing used CD4+ or CD8+ T cells sorted from blood, collected in a trial of the OX40 agonist ivuxolimab. The receptor's source is an adult with an advanced solid tumor such as melanoma, head and neck, liver or kidney cancer. The J gene is TRBJ1-1, the V gene TRBV4-3; TRBD1 is a possible D gene (5 bases). The CDR3 DNA sequence: TGCGCCAGCAGCGATGCCTCAGCAGGGAGCACTGAAGCTTTCTTT. Translating it yields CASSDASAGSTEAFF.